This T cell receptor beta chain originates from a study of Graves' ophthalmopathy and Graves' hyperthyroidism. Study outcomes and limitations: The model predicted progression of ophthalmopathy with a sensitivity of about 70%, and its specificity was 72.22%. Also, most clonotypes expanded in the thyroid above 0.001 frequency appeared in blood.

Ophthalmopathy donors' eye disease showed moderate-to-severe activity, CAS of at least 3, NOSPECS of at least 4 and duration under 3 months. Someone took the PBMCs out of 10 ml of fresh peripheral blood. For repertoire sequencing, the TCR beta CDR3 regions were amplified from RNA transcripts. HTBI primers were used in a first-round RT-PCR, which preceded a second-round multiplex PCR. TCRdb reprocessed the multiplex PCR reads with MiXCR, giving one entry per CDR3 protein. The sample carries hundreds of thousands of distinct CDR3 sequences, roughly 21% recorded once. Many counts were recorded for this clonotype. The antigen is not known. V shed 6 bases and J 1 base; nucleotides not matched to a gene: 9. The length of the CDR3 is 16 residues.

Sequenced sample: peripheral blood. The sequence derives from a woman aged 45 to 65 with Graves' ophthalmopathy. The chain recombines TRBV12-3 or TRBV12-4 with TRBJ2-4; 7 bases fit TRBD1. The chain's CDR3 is CASSKGGEGAKNIQYF. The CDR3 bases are TGTGCCAGCAGCAAAGGGGGCGAGGGGGCCAAAAACATTCAGTACTTC.